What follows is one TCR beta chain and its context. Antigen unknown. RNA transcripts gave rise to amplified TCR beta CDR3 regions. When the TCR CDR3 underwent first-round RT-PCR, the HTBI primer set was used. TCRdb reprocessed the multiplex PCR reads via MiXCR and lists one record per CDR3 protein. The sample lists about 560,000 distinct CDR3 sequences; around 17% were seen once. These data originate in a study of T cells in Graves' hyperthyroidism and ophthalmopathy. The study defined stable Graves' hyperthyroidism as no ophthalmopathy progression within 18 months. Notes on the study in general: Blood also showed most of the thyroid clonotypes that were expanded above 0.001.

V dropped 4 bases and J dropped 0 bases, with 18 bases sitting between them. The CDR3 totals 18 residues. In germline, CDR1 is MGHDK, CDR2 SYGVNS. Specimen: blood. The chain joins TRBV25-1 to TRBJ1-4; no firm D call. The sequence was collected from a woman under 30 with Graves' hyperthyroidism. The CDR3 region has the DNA TGTGCCAGCAGTGCAAGGGAGGAGGGAAGAACAACTAATGAAAAACTGTTTTTT. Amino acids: CASSAREEGRTTNEKLFF.